The T cell receptor beta chain described here comes from a study of response to subunit inactivated influenza vaccine. Study-level findings and limits: A suggestion made by the authors is that each seasonal influenza vaccination recruits few new T cells.

This clonotype appeared many times. Its antigen is still unknown. TCRdb reprocessed the RT-PCR reads via MiXCR and lists one record per CDR3 protein. The sample holds 450,000 to 600,000 distinct CDR3 sequences, 7.6% seen once. Germline V gene data show CDR1 as LGHNA and CDR2 as YSLEER. The germline V and J ends were trimmed by 4 bases and 8 bases, with 8 bases remaining between them. This CDR3 has 12 amino acids. The chain links TRBV4-3 to TRBJ1-4; D is unresolved. The sequenced sample was PBMCs from blood, obtained around 2 years after vaccination. The receptor was isolated from a man aged 45 to 75 who received an inactivated influenza vaccine. CDR3 amino acids: CASSRTGEKLFF. The CDR3 nucleotides read TGCGCCAGCAGCCGGACCGGGGAAAAACTGTTTTTT.